These T cell receptor beta chains were read from a single sample in a study of T cells after posttransplantation cyclophosphamide. Measured with immunoSEQ multiplex PCR; TCRdb has only the in-frame clones, and not every one. This sample yields approximately 30,000 clones, of which over 85% are seen a single time; about 15% belongs to the top ten. The sequenced sample was PBMCs. The receptors stem from a woman aged 40 to 55 with a blood cancer, CMV-positive, and with a related stem cell donor. Both conserved end residues are part of each CDR3. The D gene is left open where the match is weak. Size tells how often a clone was seen (once, few, many) or the class of an expanded clone, and some rows leave it out.

v_call	d_call	j_call	clone_size	cdr3_aa	cdr3_nt
TRBV9	.	TRBJ1-1	.	CASSVVQGSGWGTEAFF	TGTGCCAGCAGCGTAGTTCAGGGATCCGGATGGGGCACTGAAGCTTTCTTT
TRBV5-1	TRBD1	TRBJ1-4	.	CASSSQGTGEREKLFF	TGCGCCAGCAGCTCTCAAGGGACAGGGGAACGTGAAAAACTGTTTTTT
TRBV28	TRBD2	TRBJ2-3	.	CASETGTSAPQQYF	TGTGCCAGCGAAACGGGGACTAGTGCCCCCCAACAGTATTTT
TRBV18	.	TRBJ2-5	.	CASSPPSGWETQYF	TGTGCCAGCTCACCACCGTCGGGATGGGAGACCCAGTACTTC
TRBV6-5	.	TRBJ2-5	.	CASSRFGETQYF	TGTGCCAGCAGTCGCTTCGGGGAGACCCAGTACTTC
TRBV7-9	.	TRBJ1-4	.	CASSSGLAGWGEKLFF	TGTGCCAGCAGCTCCGGCCTAGCGGGTTGGGGTGAAAAACTGTTTTTT
TRBV5-1	TRBD2	TRBJ2-3	.	CASSLAGGLAGNPDTQYF	TGCGCCAGCAGCTTGGCAGGGGGACTAGCGGGGAACCCAGATACGCAGTATTTT
TRBV9	.	TRBJ2-3	.	CASSATGRSTDTQYF	TGTGCCAGCAGCGCGACGGGGAGAAGCACAGATACGCAGTATTTT
TRBV2	.	TRBJ2-3	.	CASIGGTLVDTQYF	TGTGCCAGCATTGGGGGGACCCTCGTAGATACGCAGTATTTT
TRBV29-1	.	TRBJ1-1	.	CSVSRGYEAFF	TGCAGCGTTTCTCGGGGTTATGAAGCTTTCTTT
TRBV6-1	.	TRBJ2-7	.	CATTAQGRGEQYF	TGTGCCACTACCGCCCAGGGCCGGGGGGAGCAGTACTTC
TRBV29-1	.	TRBJ2-7	.	CSVAFNLAGPAQYF	TGCAGCGTTGCCTTTAATTTGGCAGGCCCCGCGCAGTACTTC
TRBV5-1	.	TRBJ1-6	.	CASSLSVGDNSPLHF	TGCGCCAGCAGCTTGTCCGTGGGAGATAATTCACCCCTCCACTTT
TRBV5-4	TRBD1	TRBJ2-6	once	CASTSGTGVSRNVLTF	TGTGCCAGCACCTCCGGGACAGGGGTCTCTCGCAACGTCCTGACTTTC
TRBV6-1	.	TRBJ1-2	.	CASSEASGHGYTF	TGTGCCAGCAGTGAAGCCTCAGGGCATGGCTACACCTTC
TRBV12-5	TRBD2	TRBJ2-2	.	CASGPGGLGTGELFF	TGTGCTAGTGGCCCGGGGGGGCTAGGAACCGGGGAGCTGTTTTTT
TRBV28	TRBD2	TRBJ2-7	.	CATLAGEPYEQYF	TGTGCCACCCTAGCGGGGGAGCCCTACGAGCAGTACTTC
TRBV5-6	TRBD1	TRBJ2-3	.	CASSLRSRGKTDTQYF	TGTGCCAGCAGCTTGCGAAGCAGGGGGAAAACAGATACGCAGTATTTT
TRBV29-1	.	TRBJ2-7	.	CSVEGKFGGSYEQYF	TGCAGCGTTGAAGGAAAGTTCGGGGGTTCCTACGAGCAGTACTTC
TRBV11-3	.	TRBJ1-5	.	CASSLEGDTYSNQPQHF	TGTGCCAGCAGCTTAGAGGGAGACACTTATAGCAATCAGCCCCAGCATTTT
TRBV18	.	TRBJ1-1	.	CASSPSQNTEAFF	TGTGCCAGCTCACCAAGCCAGAACACTGAAGCTTTCTTT
TRBV6-5	TRBD1	TRBJ1-1	once	CASSATTGVTEAFF	TGTGCCAGCAGTGCTACGACAGGGGTTACTGAAGCTTTCTTT
TRBV9	TRBD2	TRBJ2-3	.	CASSVRLAGALTDTQYF	TGTGCCAGCAGCGTTCGACTAGCGGGGGCTCTCACAGATACGCAGTATTTT
TRBV10-3	.	TRBJ1-1	.	CASVSNTEAFF	TGTGCCAGCGTTTCTAACACTGAAGCTTTCTTT
TRBV5-1	TRBD1	TRBJ1-2	.	CASSWDRDYGYTF	TGCGCCAGCAGCTGGGACAGGGACTATGGCTACACCTTC
TRBV14	.	TRBJ1-6	few	CASSFRSLSVSSYNSPLHF	TGTGCCAGCAGCTTCCGTTCCCTCTCTGTGAGCTCCTATAATTCACCCCTCCACTTT
TRBV27	TRBD1	TRBJ2-5	.	CASSSPGQNQETQYF	TGTGCCAGCAGTAGCCCGGGACAGAACCAAGAGACCCAGTACTTC
TRBV7-9	TRBD1	TRBJ1-2	.	CASPPNFVQGSGYTF	TGTGCCAGCCCACCAAACTTTGTACAGGGGAGCGGCTACACCTTC
TRBV27	TRBD1	TRBJ1-1	.	CASSGTGLGDTEAFF	TGTGCCAGCAGTGGGACAGGCCTCGGGGACACTGAAGCTTTCTTT
TRBV6-5	TRBD1	TRBJ2-7	.	CASSYGDREYEQYF	TGTGCCAGCAGTTATGGGGACAGGGAATACGAGCAGTACTTC
TRBV6-5	.	TRBJ1-1	.	CASSYVLAGGNTEAFF	TGTGCCAGCAGTTACGTGTTAGCGGGGGGCAACACTGAAGCTTTCTTT
TRBV5-4	TRBD1	TRBJ1-2	once	CASSLGQGARVVGYTF	TGTGCCAGCAGCTTGGGACAGGGGGCTAGAGTTGTTGGCTACACCTTC
TRBV27	.	TRBJ1-4	.	CASRPGRGEKLFF	TGTGCCAGCAGACCGGGGAGAGGTGAAAAACTGTTTTTT
TRBV4-1	TRBD1	TRBJ1-1	.	CASSQPYRGMNTEAFF	TGCGCCAGCAGCCAACCTTACAGGGGGATGAACACTGAAGCTTTCTTT
TRBV2	.	TRBJ2-4	.	CASRGERGKNIQYF	TGTGCCAGCAGGGGAGAGCGCGGGAAAAACATTCAGTACTTC
TRBV4-1	.	TRBJ1-1	.	CASSQEWAGGTEAFF	TGCGCCAGCAGCCAAGAATGGGCGGGGGGGACTGAAGCTTTCTTT
TRBV5-1	.	TRBJ2-1	.	CASSSPDWTYNEQFF	TGCGCCAGCAGCTCCCCGGACTGGACCTACAATGAGCAGTTCTTC
TRBV27	TRBD2	TRBJ2-3	.	CASWEAGRDTQYF	TGTGCCAGTTGGGAAGCGGGGAGAGATACGCAGTATTTT
TRBV7-2	.	TRBJ2-2	once	CASSFYPSNTGELFF	TGTGCCAGCAGCTTTTATCCCTCGAACACCGGGGAGCTGTTTTTT
TRBV7-3	TRBD1	TRBJ2-3	once	CASSSGQDRGTQYF	TGTGCCAGCAGCTCGGGACAGGACAGGGGTACGCAGTATTTT
TRBV28	.	TRBJ1-4	.	CASSLGGEWEKLFF	TGTGCCAGCAGTTTAGGCGGGGAGTGGGAAAAACTGTTTTTT
TRBV28	TRBD1	TRBJ2-7	.	CASSFKFSGPGTGDYEQYF	TGTGCCAGCAGTTTTAAATTTTCGGGCCCCGGGACAGGTGACTACGAGCAGTACTTC
TRBV5-1	.	TRBJ2-2	.	CASSRLRALNTGELFF	TGCGCCAGCAGCCGCCTCAGGGCCCTTAACACCGGGGAGCTGTTTTTT
TRBV4-2	TRBD1	TRBJ2-7	.	CASSPYFGTEAAYEQYF	TGTGCCAGCAGCCCCTACTTTGGGACAGAGGCAGCCTACGAGCAGTACTTC
TRBV6-1	TRBD1	TRBJ1-5	.	CASSLMTGNNQPQHF	TGTGCCAGCAGTCTTATGACAGGGAACAATCAGCCCCAGCATTTT
TRBV7-9	.	TRBJ1-5	.	CASSLGGGRDSNQPQHF	TGTGCCAGCAGCTTAGGGGGGGGCAGGGATAGCAATCAGCCCCAGCATTTT
TRBV9	TRBD1	TRBJ1-2	.	CASSVATGDRVYGYTF	TGTGCCAGCAGCGTAGCTACGGGGGACAGGGTCTATGGCTACACCTTC
TRBV5-1	.	TRBJ1-4	.	CASSEDSYEKLFF	TGCGCCAGCAGCGAGGACAGCTATGAAAAACTGTTTTTT
TRBV5-1	TRBD1	TRBJ2-7	.	CASSLAQGAPYEQYF	TGCGCCAGCAGCTTGGCACAGGGGGCTCCGTACGAGCAGTACTTC
TRBV5-1	TRBD1	TRBJ1-3	once	CASSLVATGGSGNTIYF	TGCGCCAGCAGCTTGGTGGCCACAGGGGGCTCTGGAAACACCATATATTTT